The source of this T cell receptor beta chain is a study of blood T cell repertoires in COVID-19. Study-level background: Material from acute and convalescent COVID-19 was sourced from the United States, Italy and Spain.

The age range of participants was about 18 to 89 years, with residence in approximately 25 US areas. The study assigned cohorts using participant-reported clinical history. Germline V gives CDR1 MNHEY, CDR2 SVGEGT. The CDR3 consists of 16 residues. V was pared by 2 bases and J by 6 bases, with 10 bases of the junction left unmatched. How the authors handled the data: Reference gene primers were amplified, and this amplification served to estimate nucleated cell counts. The data were produced by immunoSEQ multiplex PCR, yet TCRdb's version contains in-frame clones alone and is incomplete. V, J and clone size are taken as reported in that table, and D and trimming were inferred from the DNA itself. The sample has about 250,000 clones, approximately 85% seen once.

This sequence originates from a woman between 50 and 59 years old with acute COVID-19. This chain links TRBV6-2 or TRBV6-3 with TRBJ1-1, with 9 bases fitting TRBD1. Specimen: PBMCs or T cells enriched from blood (not recorded which). CDR3 DNA: TGTGCCAGCAGTTACCGTCCCGGGACAGGGTACGCTGAAGCTTTCTTT. It encodes CASSYRPGTGYAEAFF.